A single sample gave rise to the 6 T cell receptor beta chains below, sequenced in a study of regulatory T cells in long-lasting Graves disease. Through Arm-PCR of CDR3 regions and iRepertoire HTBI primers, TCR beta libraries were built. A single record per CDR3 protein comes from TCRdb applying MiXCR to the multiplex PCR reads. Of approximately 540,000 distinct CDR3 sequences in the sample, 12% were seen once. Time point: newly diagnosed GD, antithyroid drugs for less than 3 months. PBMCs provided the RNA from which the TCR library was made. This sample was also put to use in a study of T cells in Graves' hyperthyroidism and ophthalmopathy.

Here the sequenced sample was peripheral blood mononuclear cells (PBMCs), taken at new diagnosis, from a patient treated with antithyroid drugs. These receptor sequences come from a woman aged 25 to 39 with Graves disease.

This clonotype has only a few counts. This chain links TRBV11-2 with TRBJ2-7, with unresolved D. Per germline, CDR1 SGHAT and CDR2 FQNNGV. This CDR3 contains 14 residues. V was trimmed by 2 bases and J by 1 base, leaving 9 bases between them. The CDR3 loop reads CASSLLQSSYEQYF. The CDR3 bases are TGTGCCAGCAGCTTATTACAGTCTTCCTACGAGCAGTACTTC.

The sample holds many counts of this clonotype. CDR3 loop: CASSPRGGRSANLPYEQYF. The CDR3 nucleotides read TGTGCCAGCAGCCCCCGCGGTGGGAGGTCCGCTAACCTACCCTACGAGCAGTACTTC. The gene calls are TRBV11-2 and TRBJ2-7; perhaps TRBD2 as D (6 bases). Trimming removed 5 bases from V and 2 bases from J, with 28 bases in between. Germline V gene data show CDR1 as SGHAT and CDR2 as FQNNGV. The CDR3 runs 19 residues. Drawing the rest from reference TRBV11-2 and TRBJ2-7, the complete variable domain is EAGVAQSPRYKIIEKRQSVAFWCNPISGHATLYWYQQILGQGPKLLIQFQNNGVVDDSQLPKDRFSAERLKGVDSTLKIQPAKLEDSAVYLCASSPRGGRSANLPYEQYFGPGTRLTVT.

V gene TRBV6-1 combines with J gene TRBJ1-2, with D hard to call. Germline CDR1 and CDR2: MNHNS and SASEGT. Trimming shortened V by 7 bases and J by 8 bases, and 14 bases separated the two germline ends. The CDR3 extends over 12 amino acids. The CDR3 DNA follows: TGTGCCAGCACCGCAGACTCCCGAGGCTACACCTTC. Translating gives CASTADSRGYTF.

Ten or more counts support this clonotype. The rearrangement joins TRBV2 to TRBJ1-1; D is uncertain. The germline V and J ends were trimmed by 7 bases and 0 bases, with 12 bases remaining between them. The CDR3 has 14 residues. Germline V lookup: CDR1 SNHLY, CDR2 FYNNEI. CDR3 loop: CASTRGFLNTEAFF. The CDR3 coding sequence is TGTGCCAGCACCCGCGGGTTTCTGAACACTGAAGCTTTCTTT.

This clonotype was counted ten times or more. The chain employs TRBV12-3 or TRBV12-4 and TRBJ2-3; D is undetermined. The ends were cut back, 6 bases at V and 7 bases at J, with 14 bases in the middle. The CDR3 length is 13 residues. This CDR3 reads CASSPPGPHTQYF. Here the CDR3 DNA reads TGTGCCAGCAGCCCACCCGGGCCACATACGCAGTATTTT.

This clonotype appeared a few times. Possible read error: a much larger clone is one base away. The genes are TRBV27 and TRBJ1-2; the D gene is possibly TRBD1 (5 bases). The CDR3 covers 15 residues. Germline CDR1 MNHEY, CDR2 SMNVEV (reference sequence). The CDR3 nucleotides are TGTGCCAGCAGTTTAGTCCCAGGGTTCCACTATGGCTACGCCTTC. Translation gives CASSLVPGFHYGYAF.